Listed here are 20 T cell receptor beta chains from one sample, sequenced in a study of long-term antiretroviral therapy in people with HIV. The immunoSEQ assay was v3.0, run at survey level. Only in-frame clones appear in the TCRdb table, and some are missing; sequencing was by immunoSEQ multiplex PCR. The sample yields tens of thousands of clones, around nine tenths seen once. The sequencing used unsorted PBMCs, collected roughly 5 years before starting antiretroviral therapy. The receptors originated from a man aged 50-59 years with HIV.

For the CDR3, the DNA is TGTGCCAGCAGCGCCAACATAAACCTCCGGGACGGATTATATGGCTACACCTTC. Encoded protein: CASSANINLRDGLYGYTF. The rearrangement joins TRBV9 to TRBJ1-2; D may be TRBD1 (5 bases). CDR3 length: 18 residues. Germline lookup yields CDR1 SGDLS and CDR2 YYNGEE. Trimming pared 3 bases from V and 5 bases from J, leaving 26 bases between.

The chain uses TRBV7-9 and TRBJ2-3; 10 nucleotides align to TRBD1. Losses at the gene ends were 3 bases for V and 6 bases for J; bases not matched to a gene: 6. The germline V gene encodes CDR1 SEHNR and CDR2 FQNEAQ (reference sequence). The CDR3 totals 15 residues. DNA of the CDR3: TGTGCCAGCAGCTTCGGGACAGGGGTTGGGGATACGCAGTATTTT. Its protein product is CASSFGTGVGDTQYF.

This clone occurred once. V and J are TRBV25-1 and TRBJ1-2; 9 bases map to TRBD1. Germline V gene data show CDR1 as MGHDK and CDR2 as SYGVNS. CDR3 size: 13 residues. Trimming cost V 8 bases and J 4 bases; bases outside gene matches: 5. CDR3 protein: CASAMTGGYGYTF. As DNA, the CDR3 is TGTGCCAGCGCAATGACAGGGGGCTATGGCTACACCTTC.

The rearrangement links TRBV5-8 to TRBJ2-3, with D possibly being TRBD2 (6 bases). The germline CDR1 and CDR2 sequences are SGHTS and YDEGEE. CDR3 length: 12 residues. The ends were cut back, 6 bases at V and 1 base at J, with 6 bases in the middle. The CDR3 protein is CASTGGTDTQYF. CDR3 sequence (DNA): TGTGCCAGCACGGGGGGCACAGATACGCAGTATTTT.

The chain couples TRBV5-5 to TRBJ2-1, with a weak D call TRBD1 (6 bases). V was pared by 7 bases and J by 1 base, with 12 bases between. The germline CDR1 and CDR2 sequences are SGHKS and YYEKEE (reference sequence). The CDR3 spans 14 residues. CDR3 region: CASLTGMSYNEQFF. The CDR3, as DNA: TGTGCCAGCCTAACAGGGATGTCCTACAATGAGCAGTTCTTC.

V gene TRBV5-1 combines with J gene TRBJ2-7; 11 bases agree with TRBD2. CDR1 is SGHRS and CDR2 is YFSETQ in the germline V gene. CDR3 length equals 17 residues. V dropped 4 bases and J dropped 2; count of bases not matched to a gene: 11. The CDR3 protein is CASSPDSGTSGTYEQYF. DNA of the CDR3: TGCGCCAGCAGCCCCGACTCCGGGACTAGCGGAACCTACGAGCAGTACTTC.

This sequence joins TRBV5-1 and TRBJ1-1; D is unclear. The V and J ends lost 0 bases and 4 bases respectively, with 10 bases between them. From germline, CDR1 is SGHRS and CDR2 YFSETQ. The CDR3 has 14 residues. The chain's CDR3 is CASSLERGLTEAFF. The CDR3 DNA sequence: TGCGCCAGCAGCTTGGAGCGGGGTCTCACTGAAGCTTTCTTT.

The chain combines TRBV11-2 with TRBJ2-2, with D possibly being TRBD1 (6 bases). V gave up 5 bases and J gave up 6 bases, with 16 bases separating them. This CDR3 contains 15 residues. CDR1 and CDR2 from the germline V gene are SGHAT and FQNNGV. In DNA, the CDR3 is TGTGCCAGCAGCCCCCCGGGACACCAACCCGGGGAGCTGTTTTTT. It specifies CASSPPGHQPGELFF.

The J gene is TRBJ2-1, the V gene TRBV7-9; D is undetermined. CDR3 length: 16 residues. The V end lost 2 bases, the J end lost 3 bases, and 14 bases lay between the germline ends. The germline V gene encodes CDR1 SEHNR and CDR2 FQNEAQ (reference sequence). CDR3 sequence reads: CASSLIDSLNYNEQFF. The CDR3 DNA sequence: TGTGCCAGCAGCTTAATTGACTCTTTGAACTACAATGAGCAGTTCTTC.

This clone appeared a single time. The chain joins TRBV27 to TRBJ2-7; 7 bases are a match to TRBD1. Unmatched junction bases numbered 6, after V lost 2 bases and J lost 2 bases. The CDR3 is made up of 15 amino acids. Germline CDR1 is MNHEY and CDR2 is SMNVEV (reference sequence). The DNA of the CDR3 is TGTGCCAGCAGTTTAAGGGGACAGCCAACCTACGAGCAGTACTTC. Translating it yields CASSLRGQPTYEQYF.

This chain connects TRBV6-1 to TRBJ1-5; the D is unclear. Germline V gene lookup returns CDR1 MNHNS and CDR2 SASEGT. The length of the CDR3 is 14 residues. V was pared by 2 bases and J by 8 bases, with 13 bases between. In nucleotides, the CDR3 is TGTGCCAGCAGTGAACCCGGATCTAGGAAGCCCCAGCATTTT. This gives the protein CASSEPGSRKPQHF.

This sequence joins TRBV7-2 and TRBJ2-1, with a weak D call TRBD1 (6 bases). This CDR3 is built from 14 residues. Looked up from germline, CDR1 is SGHTA and CDR2 is FQGNSA. Trimming removed 5 bases at V and 9 bases at J, with 17 bases between. This chain's CDR3 is CASSTIWQGTEQFF. The DNA of the CDR3 is TGTGCCAGCAGCACTATATGGCAGGGGACTGAGCAGTTCTTC.

CDR3: CASSGVGIPDTQYF. For the CDR3, the DNA is TGCGCCAGCAGCGGGGTCGGAATTCCAGATACGCAGTATTTT. V is TRBV5-1 and J is TRBJ2-3; D call uncertain. V lost 4 bases and J 4 bases, leaving 13 bases between the germline ends. Per germline, CDR1 SGHRS and CDR2 YFSETQ. CDR3 length: 14 residues.

This clone was seen only a few times. CDR3 in amino acids: CASSLTSGPNTEAFF. The CDR3 DNA reads as TGTGCCAGCAGCTTAACGTCCGGGCCGAACACTGAAGCTTTCTTT. V is TRBV7-3 and J is TRBJ1-1; D unresolved. This CDR3 is built from 15 residues. CDR1 is SGHTA and CDR2 is FQGTGA in the germline V gene. The ends were cut back, 0 bases at V and 1 base at J, with 9 bases in the middle.

V and J are TRBV11-3 and TRBJ2-3; D not certain. CDR3 length equals 12 residues. Germline V gene lookup returns CDR1 SGHNT and CDR2 YENEEA. V lost 1 base to trimming and J lost 4 bases, with 3 bases between them. CDR3 region: CASSLGPDTQYF. The CDR3 DNA is TGTGCCAGCAGCTTAGGGCCAGATACGCAGTATTTT.

The rearrangement uses TRBV5-1 and TRBJ2-5; 13 positions match TRBD2. The CDR3 covers 18 residues. Germline V gene lookup returns CDR1 SGHRS and CDR2 YFSETQ. With V trimmed by 6 bases and J by 4 bases, 15 bases remained unmatched. CDR3 DNA: TGCGCCAGCACCGCAGGAGGACTAGCGGGGGATTCGGGAGAGACCCAGTACTTC. Translated: CASTAGGLAGDSGETQYF.

The V gene is TRBV6-5, the J gene TRBJ2-5; TRBD2 might be the D (6 bases). Germline V gene sequence: CDR1 MNHEY, CDR2 SVGAGI. The V end lost 6 bases, the J end lost 5 bases, and 13 bases lay between the germline ends. The CDR3 loop spans 13 amino acids. In DNA, the CDR3 is TGTGCCAGCAGCCTAGATGGGGGGGAGACCCAGTACTTC. Its translation is CASSLDGGETQYF.

The chain combines TRBV18 with TRBJ2-7; D may be TRBD1 (6 bases). Germline values: CDR1 KGHSH, CDR2 LQKENI. CDR3 size: 14 residues. V dropped 1 base and J dropped 6 bases, with 13 bases sitting between them. The CDR3: CASSPRDIYCEQYF. The DNA of the CDR3 is TGTGCCAGCTCACCACGGGACATCTACTGCGAGCAGTACTTC.

V is TRBV5-1 and J is TRBJ2-7, with D unclear. Trimming cost V 4 bases and J 1 base, with 12 bases left between them. The length of the CDR3 is 14 residues. Germline CDR1 SGHRS, CDR2 YFSETQ. The CDR3 is CASSISKGSYEQYF. The CDR3 DNA sequence: TGCGCCAGCAGCATCTCAAAGGGTTCCTACGAGCAGTACTTC.

This clone occurred once. This chain uses TRBV5-1 with TRBJ1-3; the D gene is possibly TRBD1 (5 bases). The CDR3 is made up of 15 amino acids. V was clipped by 6 bases and J by 2 bases, with 15 bases between them. Germline V CDR1 and CDR2: SGHRS, YFSETQ. This chain's CDR3 is CASTSRPGTGNTIYF. The CDR3 DNA reads TGCGCCAGCACCTCACGACCAGGGACTGGAAACACCATATATTTT.